This TCR beta chain was identified during a study of cytomegalovirus exposure and HLA in healthy donors. On the study more broadly: Early released data had roughly 81 million unique TCRs, all coming from HLA-typed donors. General observations from the study: Most CMV-associated TCR beta chains appeared HLA-restricted in a later analysis. Association of a missense DCLRE1C variant with TCR beta V- and J-gene trimming was reported in a later analysis.

As to this clone: The antigen is undetermined.

Primers: 60 Vbeta forward and 13 Jbeta reverse. Clones were sequenced by immunoSEQ multiplex PCR, and TCRdb holds only the in-frame ones, with some missing. The sample lists about 69,000 clones, roughly 68% occurring once. The germline V gene has CDR1 MNHNS and CDR2 SASEGT. With 6 bases clipped from V and 4 bases from J, the junction kept 6 bases outside the gene matches. The CDR3 extends over 15 amino acids. The sequencing sample was made of PBMCs. The source of this sequence is a woman aged 60 to 75 in good health and CMV-seropositive. The J gene is TRBJ2-2, the V gene TRBV6-1, with TRBD1 matching 9 bases. This CDR3 reads CASRTGTGPTGELFF. The CDR3 DNA reads as TGTGCCAGCAGAACTGGGACAGGGCCCACCGGGGAGCTGTTTTTT.